This T cell receptor beta chain emerged from a study of identical twins' blood T cells. Study-wide findings and caveats: Twins reportedly had markedly more similar V usage than unrelated donors, even among out-of-frame TCRbeta clonotypes. Twins shared more top CDR3 clonotypes than unrelated donors did.

Three pairs of healthy female monozygous twins were the donors. This clonotype was seen ten or more times. What it binds is not known. MiXCR was run by TCRdb on the 5' RACE reads, yielding one entry per CDR3 protein. Among 300,000 to 400,000 distinct CDR3 sequences listed, 25% to 35% were seen once. Input material: PBMCs. This TCR derives from a woman aged 18-50 years in good health.

CDR3 protein: CSASQATRNNEQFF. For the CDR3, the DNA is TGCAGTGCTAGCCAAGCCACCCGAAACAATGAGCAGTTCTTC. The rearrangement links TRBV20-1 to TRBJ2-1; D is undetermined. The V end lost 3 bases, the J end lost 5 bases, and 14 bases lay between the germline ends. Germline CDR1 is DFQATT and CDR2 is SNEGSKA (reference sequence). The CDR3 totals 14 residues.